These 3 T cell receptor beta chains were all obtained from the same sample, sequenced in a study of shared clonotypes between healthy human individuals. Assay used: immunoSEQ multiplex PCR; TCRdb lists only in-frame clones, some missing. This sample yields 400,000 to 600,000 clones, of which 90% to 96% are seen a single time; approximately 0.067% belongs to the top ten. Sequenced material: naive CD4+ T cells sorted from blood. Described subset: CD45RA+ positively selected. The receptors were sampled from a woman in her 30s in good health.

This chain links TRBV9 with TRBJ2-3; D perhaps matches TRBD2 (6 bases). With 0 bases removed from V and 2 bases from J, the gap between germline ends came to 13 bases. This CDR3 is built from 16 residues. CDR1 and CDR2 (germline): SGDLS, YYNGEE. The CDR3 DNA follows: TGTGCCAGCAGCGTAGTGGAGGGCGGGCACACAGATACGCAGTATTTT. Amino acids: CASSVVEGGHTDTQYF.

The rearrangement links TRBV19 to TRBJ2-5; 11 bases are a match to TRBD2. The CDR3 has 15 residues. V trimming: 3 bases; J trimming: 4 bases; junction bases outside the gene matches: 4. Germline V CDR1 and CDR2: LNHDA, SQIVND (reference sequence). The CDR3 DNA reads TGTGCCAGTAGTATTTCTAGCGGGAGGAGAGAGACCCAGTACTTC. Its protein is CASSISSGRRETQYF.

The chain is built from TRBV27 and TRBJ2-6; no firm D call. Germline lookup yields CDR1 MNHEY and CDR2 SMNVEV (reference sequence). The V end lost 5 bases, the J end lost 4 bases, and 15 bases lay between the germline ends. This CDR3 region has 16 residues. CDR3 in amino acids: CASSPPRRAGANVLTF. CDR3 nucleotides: TGTGCCAGCAGTCCCCCCCGCCGGGCCGGGGCCAACGTCCTGACTTTC. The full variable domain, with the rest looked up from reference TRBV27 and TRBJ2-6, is EAQVTQNPRYLITVTGKKLTVTCSQNMNHEYMSWYRQDPGLGLRQIYYSMNVEVTDKGDVPEGYKVSRKEKRNFPLILESPSPNQTSLYFCASSPPRRAGANVLTFGAGSRLTVL.